The TCR beta chain described here comes from a study of tumor-infiltrating T cells and Merkel cell polyomavirus listed by TCRdb under 2017. With regard to the full study: The study examined CD8+ T cells specific for the Merkel cell polyomavirus KLL epitope in Merkel cell carcinoma patients. Patients came in at different disease stages and had a median follow-up of approximately 2.5 years, ranging from 1.1 to 6.0 years. Patients received varied, non-standardized therapies including chemotherapy, radiation and immunotherapies. TRB sequencing was performed on KLL-tetramer-sorted cells from blood or tumor-infiltrating lymphocytes in fewer than 15 samples, as well as on some 12 matched whole-tumor samples. Most whole-tumor samples were roughly 24-micron curls cut from formalin-fixed, paraffin-embedded tissue blocks. Across the study, one tumor sample was obtained as a frozen nodal tumor digest and one as a flash-frozen core biopsy of a metastasis.

What the work shows at the level of the full study, not this receptor alone: KLL-specific TRB repertoires proved diverse and largely private: among around 380 unique sequences, only one clonotype was public, and a couple of patients shared that clonotype. A significant MCC-specific survival advantage (P = 0.0051) was associated with a greater number of unique KLL-specific clonotypes in tumors (about 5-120 vs 0-3). One limitation of the study is the small sample size (n of about 12 patients). A higher intratumoral fraction of KLL-specific T cells (about 1.8-20% versus roughly 0-0.15%) was associated with significantly improved MCC-specific survival. Because the study covered only a single viral epitope, T cells targeting other Merkel cell polyomavirus epitopes were not captured.

The library was produced with the immunoSEQ multiplex PCR assay. Genomic DNA extraction, TRB sequencing and normalization were carried out by Adaptive Biotechnologies (Seattle, WA). The authors' pipeline ran thus. Clonality was calculated as one minus the Shannon entropy of productive TRB sequences, normalized by log2 of unique productive sequences. KLL-specific clonotypes in tumors were identified by matching TCRbeta CDR3 amino acid sequences with those from each patient's tetramer-sorted sample. Here the immuneACCESS table is served through TCRdb, limited to in-frame sequences with V and J called. Missing clones are a known gap in these copies; in checked studies unresolved V genes cover under half, and the rest lacks a known reason. D and trimming come from the DNA, and the V and J calls and clone size come from that table. This sample gives 20,000 to 30,000 clones in total; around 90% of them show up just once. Clones ranked in the top ten supply around 2.8% of the sample.

For this clone: What antigen it recognizes has not been identified. Base quality data are lacking; no much larger clone is found one base away.

By immunohistochemistry, the tumors of all patients showed robust positive staining for Merkel cell polyomavirus Large T antigen. The study included approximately 13 Merkel cell carcinoma patients who had robust KLL-tetramer+ populations, above 0.04% of CD8+ T cells, in blood and/or cultured TIL. All patients were identified as Caucasian, and a median age of around 65 years (range roughly 45 to 77 years) was recorded. Lymph node tumors were analyzed for patients with unknown primaries who presented with nodal disease, or when there was not enough primary tissue. The cysteine opens and the phenylalanine closes a CDR3 of 16 amino acids. Just the 48-base CDR3 DNA is kept, in frame starting at base 1. The germline V gene (reference sequence) gives CDR1 as SEHNR and CDR2 as FQNEAQ. Germline trimming amounts to 7 bases on V and 7 bases on J, with 12 as the count of junction bases outside the gene matches.

The chain employs TRBV7-9 and TRBJ2-2; 10 bases in the junction line up with TRBD2. This TCR came from a man aged 45-60 years with Merkel cell carcinoma. Sequenced material: lymph node tissue. The CDR3 region has the sequence CASTRGSGGPSGELFF. Here is the DNA: TGTGCCAGCACCCGGGGTAGCGGGGGGCCGAGCGGGGAGCTGTTTTTT.